Below are 3 T cell receptor beta chains sequenced from a single sample in a study of graft-versus-host responses after intestinal transplantation. The antigens for these receptors are not known. Profiling relied on immunoSEQ multiplex PCR, and the TCRdb table lists in-frame clones only, not all of them. The sample lists tens of thousands of clones, 85% to 95% occurring once. Sequenced here: unstimulated CD8+ T cells sorted from spleen or lymph node cells, sampled before transplant. These receptors originate from a human donor who was the organ donor for an intestinal transplant.

This chain links TRBV6-4 with TRBJ2-7; tentatively, D is TRBD1 (5 bases). V was shortened by 8 bases and J by 6 bases, with 26 bases between the two germline ends. The CDR3 is made up of 16 amino acids. Per germline, CDR1 MRHNA and CDR2 SNTAGT. The CDR3 nucleotides are TGTGCCAGCGGAACCCCCCACGGTTCGGAAAGGGGCGAGCAGTACTTC. Translation: CASGTPHGSERGEQYF.

The chain employs TRBV27 and TRBJ2-3, with D unresolved. The germline V gene encodes CDR1 MNHEY and CDR2 SMNVEV (reference sequence). V shed 5 bases and J shed 4 bases, with 7 bases lying between them. The CDR3 consists of 12 residues. The chain's CDR3 is CASSKESDTQYF. For the CDR3, the DNA is TGTGCCAGCAGTAAGGAATCAGATACGCAGTATTTT.

The chain has TRBV5-1 and TRBJ2-1; D is unclear. The CDR3 loop spans 15 amino acids. The V end lost 1 base, the J end lost 0 bases, and 8 bases lay between the germline ends. Germline values: CDR1 SGHRS, CDR2 YFSETQ. Here the CDR3 DNA reads TGCGCCAGCAGCTTGTTCCGAACCTCCTACAATGAGCAGTTCTTC. Residues: CASSLFRTSYNEQFF.